This note documents a single T cell receptor beta chain sequence. Germline values: CDR1 MGHRA, CDR2 YSYEKL. The CDR3 loop spans 15 amino acids. Between the trimmed V and J ends, which lost 1 base and 6 bases, there was a span of 13 bases. The entry originates in a study of blood T cell repertoires in COVID-19. Study-level background: Sources were T cells, B-cell-depleted T cells, or PBMCs; the material itself was cDNA or gDNA.

Original processing notes: The authors estimated nucleated cell counts from reference gene primer amplification. The protocol was immunoSEQ multiplex PCR, while the TCRdb copy is restricted to in-frame clones and leaves out a portion. That table furnishes V, J and clone size, whereas the DNA furnished D and trimming. Among some 300,000 clones listed, 85% to 90% were seen once. Grouping used clinical history reported by participants in a survey and questionnaire. Participants in the exposed group had met a COVID-19 case in the 2 weeks before joining the study. The J gene is TRBJ1-5, the V gene TRBV4-1; maybe TRBD1 (6 bases). Sequencing was carried out using PBMCs or T cells enriched from blood (not recorded which). The TCR sequence derives from a woman in her forties or fifties who had been exposed to COVID-19. CDR3 loop: CASSQVAGGSQPQHF. The CDR3 nucleotides are TGCGCCAGCAGCCAAGTCGCGGGGGGCAGTCAGCCCCAGCATTTT.